A selection of T cell receptor beta chains follows, all from one sample in a study of cytomegalovirus exposure and HLA in healthy donors. Repertoires were generated with immunoSEQ multiplex PCR, while TCRdb's copy carries only in-frame clones and drops some. Found here are roughly 130,000 clones, 75% to 85% of them singletons; the top ten hold 1%. The sequencing sample was made of PBMCs. These receptors were collected from a man between 35 and 55 years old in good health and CMV-seronegative. Each CDR3 is given without its conserved first and last residue. A D gene is named only where the DNA matches it firmly.

TRBV27 10 - ASSLSGDGYT
TRBV6-1 14 TRBD1 ASSEAGQGGLYGYT
TRBV28 13 - ASSLFTGSRQPQH
TRBV2 12 - ASRGDLGPGELF
TRBV5-1 12 - ASSSRDTSYEQY
TRBV15 10 - ATSRLRGLLF
TRBV18 15 TRBD1 ASSQQGRGRSNQPQH
TRBV29-1 12 TRBD2 SVDGGGLTDTQY
TRBV4-1 13 TRBD1 ASSRRQGAEETQY
TRBV2 11 TRBD1 ASNGQGDYGYT
TRBV2 13 TRBD1 ASSESRQGIDEQF
TRBV2 15 TRBD2 ASSEAKRGLAGHEQF
TRBV5-1 11 TRBD1 ASSLGQGNEQF
TRBV19 10 TRBD1 ASSSGGQPQH
TRBV6-6 12 - ASRSSYSNQPQH
TRBV4-2 14 - ASSQDPLGARNTIY
TRBV5-4 12 TRBD1 ASSLNRGRDEQY
TRBV11-2 12 - ASSLSLRSREQY
TRBV28 15 TRBD1 ASSDGQGVSGANVLT
TRBV10-3 13 - AISETGGGEEKAF
TRBV5-1 14 - ASSLRAGQNTGELF
TRBV7-2 11 - ASSLVLQETQY
TRBV27 12 TRBD1 ASSPGQVVGGYT
TRBV11-3 13 TRBD2 ASSVGRLAGETQY
TRBV5-1 14 - ASSLGAGASGNTIY
TRBV15 13 TRBD2 ATSSQSGGTYEQY
TRBV5-5 12 - ASSLGPGEGTQY
TRBV7-9 13 TRBD2 ASSSTSGGTDTQY
TRBV10-3 13 TRBD2 AIAGLAGGSDTQY
TRBV27 11 TRBD1 ASRGTGRYEQY
TRBV28 9 - ASSLRTEAF
TRBV6-1 12 TRBD1 ASRGQLMNTEAF
TRBV2 13 - ASSEQLFQADTQY
TRBV5-4 14 - ASSLQGIVSTDTQY
TRBV6-1 11 - ASSEPGDEKLF
TRBV10-3 13 TRBD1 AISIGQGVNDGYT
TRBV6-1 11 TRBD2 ASSGPSGNEQF
TRBV27 11 - ASSPPSSYEQY
TRBV2 12 - ASSGGGPNSPLH
TRBV27 14 - ASSLRGQGLNQPQH
TRBV11-2 13 TRBD1 ASSPGTGPYNEQF
TRBV6-5 9 - ATHRQETQY
TRBV9 12 TRBD1 ASSPWDSTYEQY
TRBV5-8 11 - ASSLGQVFGYT
TRBV28 14 TRBD2 ASSQPGLAGGYEQY
TRBV5-6 13 - ASSLAGRSNQPQH
TRBV28 13 - ASTPVPGGINEQY
TRBV7-9 12 - ASSLMGQDIGYT
TRBV29-1 10 - SVEPYGGGYT
TRBV7-2 15 TRBD1 ASSQVAGTAGGGELF
TRBV6-1 13 - ASSEIGTPPYEQY
TRBV6-1 11 - ASSYQGVETQY
TRBV2 13 - ASSEAQDSNQPQH
TRBV18 14 TRBD1 ASSPRRDRGSDEQF
TRBV15 11 - ATSRDPGDTQY
TRBV28 15 TRBD2 ASSSYPGLAGQETQY
TRBV30 15 TRBD2 AWEAVALAGGRNEQF
TRBV7-6 12 - ASSRNDWTDEQF
TRBV7-2 14 TRBD1 ASSLGPTGRYQPQH